These T cell receptor beta chains were read from a single sample in a study of cytotoxic CD8 clonotypes in ibrutinib-treated CLL. Profiling relied on immunoSEQ multiplex PCR, and the TCRdb table lists in-frame clones only, not all of them. The repertoire includes some 130,000 clones, around 85% of them detected once, and roughly 2% sits in the top ten. This specimen was PBMCs, taken after 24 months of ibrutinib treatment. The source is a human donor with chronic lymphocytic leukemia. The CDR3 runs from the conserved cysteine through the conserved F or W. Fields, in order: CDR3 protein, CDR3 DNA, D gene, clone size, V gene, J gene. A D gene is named only where the DNA matches it firmly. Clone size appears in some rows only: once, few, many, or a class for an expanded clone.

cdr3_aa: CASSVIGTENTEAFF
cdr3_nt: TGTGCCAGCAGCGTTATAGGGACTGAGAACACTGAAGCTTTCTTT
d_call: .
clone_size: .
v_call: TRBV5-4
j_call: TRBJ1-1

cdr3_aa: CASSLGWRVVTEAFF
cdr3_nt: TGTGCCAGCAGCTTAGGATGGAGGGTGGTCACTGAAGCTTTCTTT
d_call: .
clone_size: .
v_call: TRBV7-2
j_call: TRBJ1-1

cdr3_aa: CASSPGQERTQETQYF
cdr3_nt: TGTGCCAGCAGCCCAGGACAGGAGCGAACCCAAGAGACCCAGTACTTC
d_call: TRBD1
clone_size: .
v_call: TRBV7-3
j_call: TRBJ2-5

cdr3_aa: CSVGRQDSGYTF
cdr3_nt: TGCAGCGTTGGTAGACAGGATAGTGGCTACACCTTC
d_call: .
clone_size: .
v_call: TRBV29-1
j_call: TRBJ1-2

cdr3_aa: CASRKTRHEQYF
cdr3_nt: TGTGCCAGCAGAAAGACCAGACACGAGCAGTACTTC
d_call: .
clone_size: .
v_call: TRBV28
j_call: TRBJ2-7

cdr3_aa: CASSRKTSGVGADTQYF
cdr3_nt: TGTGCCAGCAGCCGGAAGACTAGCGGAGTGGGCGCAGATACGCAGTATTTT
d_call: TRBD2
clone_size: .
v_call: TRBV7-2
j_call: TRBJ2-3

cdr3_aa: CSVERQYGTHGEQFF
cdr3_nt: TGCAGCGTTGAACGACAGTATGGAACCCACGGTGAGCAGTTCTTC
d_call: .
clone_size: .
v_call: TRBV29-1
j_call: TRBJ2-1

cdr3_aa: CASSPGSAGSSYEQYF
cdr3_nt: TGCGCCAGCAGCCCCGGCTCCGCGGGCAGCTCCTACGAGCAGTACTTC
d_call: .
clone_size: .
v_call: TRBV4-3
j_call: TRBJ2-7

cdr3_aa: CASSLEQTPNEQFF
cdr3_nt: TGCGCCAGCAGCTTGGAACAGACCCCTAATGAGCAGTTCTTC
d_call: .
clone_size: .
v_call: TRBV5-1
j_call: TRBJ2-1

cdr3_aa: CASSHQGPYNEQFF
cdr3_nt: TGTGCCAGTAGTCATCAGGGTCCATACAATGAGCAGTTCTTC
d_call: .
clone_size: .
v_call: TRBV19
j_call: TRBJ2-1

cdr3_aa: CASSLVGERLFF
cdr3_nt: TGTGCCAGCAGTTTAGTAGGTGAGAGGCTGTTTTTT
d_call: .
clone_size: .
v_call: TRBV27
j_call: TRBJ1-4

cdr3_aa: CASSSRTGQNEQYF
cdr3_nt: TGTGCCAGCAGCTCCCGGACAGGTCAAAACGAGCAGTACTTC
d_call: TRBD1
clone_size: .
v_call: TRBV7-2
j_call: TRBJ2-7

cdr3_aa: CASSQPRDRGHTIYF
cdr3_nt: TGCGCCAGCAGCCAACCCCGGGACAGGGGGCACACCATATATTTT
d_call: TRBD1
clone_size: once
v_call: TRBV4-1
j_call: TRBJ1-3

cdr3_aa: CASSQHGAGETGELFF
cdr3_nt: TGTGCCAGCAGCCAACACGGCGCGGGCGAAACCGGGGAGCTGTTTTTT
d_call: .
clone_size: .
v_call: TRBV4-2
j_call: TRBJ2-2

cdr3_aa: CAWTHYKATYNSPLHF
cdr3_nt: TGTGCCTGGACCCACTACAAGGCAACTTATAATTCACCCCTCCACTTT
d_call: .
clone_size: .
v_call: TRBV30
j_call: TRBJ1-6

cdr3_aa: CASSLSLAGGQNEQFF
cdr3_nt: TGTGCCAGCAGTTTATCACTAGCGGGGGGGCAGAATGAGCAGTTCTTC
d_call: TRBD2
clone_size: .
v_call: TRBV28
j_call: TRBJ2-1

cdr3_aa: CASSQADDTQRAGELFF
cdr3_nt: TGCGCCAGCAGCCAAGCCGATGACACACAAAGGGCCGGGGAGCTGTTTTTT
d_call: .
clone_size: .
v_call: TRBV4-1
j_call: TRBJ2-2

cdr3_aa: CASKPGRLNYGYTF
cdr3_nt: TGTGCCAGCAAACCCGGACGGCTTAACTATGGCTACACCTTC
d_call: .
clone_size: .
v_call: TRBV6-1
j_call: TRBJ1-2

cdr3_aa: CASKRQWTREQYF
cdr3_nt: TGCGCCAGCAAACGACAGTGGACGAGGGAGCAGTACTTC
d_call: .
clone_size: .
v_call: TRBV23-1
j_call: TRBJ2-7

cdr3_aa: CASSGSGDTQYF
cdr3_nt: TGTGCCAGCAGTGGTAGCGGAGATACGCAGTATTTT
d_call: .
clone_size: .
v_call: TRBV6-4
j_call: TRBJ2-3

cdr3_aa: CASSFGSSGRETQYF
cdr3_nt: TGTGCCAGCAGCTTTGGGAGTAGCGGTCGGGAGACCCAGTACTTC
d_call: .
clone_size: .
v_call: TRBV7-9
j_call: TRBJ2-5

cdr3_aa: CASTDGQTEQFF
cdr3_nt: TGTGCCAGCACGGACGGGCAGACTGAGCAGTTCTTC
d_call: .
clone_size: .
v_call: TRBV27
j_call: TRBJ2-1

cdr3_aa: CASKVRTGPYEQYF
cdr3_nt: TGTGCCAGCAAAGTAAGGACAGGGCCCTACGAGCAGTACTTC
d_call: TRBD1
clone_size: .
v_call: TRBV2
j_call: TRBJ2-7

cdr3_aa: CASSSPTQGGRGSTDTQYF
cdr3_nt: TGTGCCAGCAGCTCACCCACGCAGGGCGGGAGGGGATCAACAGATACGCAGTATTTT
d_call: TRBD2
clone_size: .
v_call: TRBV4-2
j_call: TRBJ2-3

cdr3_aa: CASSPSGSGIYEQYF
cdr3_nt: TGCGCCAGCAGCCCCTCCGGTAGCGGGATCTACGAGCAGTACTTC
d_call: TRBD2
clone_size: .
v_call: TRBV4-3
j_call: TRBJ2-7

cdr3_aa: CASSPRQQETQYF
cdr3_nt: TGTGCCAGCAGCCCTCGACAGCAAGAGACCCAGTACTTC
d_call: .
clone_size: .
v_call: TRBV7-2
j_call: TRBJ2-5

cdr3_aa: CASSQDAWANYGYTF
cdr3_nt: TGCGCCAGCAGCCAAGATGCCTGGGCTAACTATGGCTACACCTTC
d_call: .
clone_size: .
v_call: TRBV4-3
j_call: TRBJ1-2

cdr3_aa: CASSMGGLAGIQETQYF
cdr3_nt: TGTGCCAGTAGTATGGGTGGACTAGCGGGGATCCAAGAGACCCAGTACTTC
d_call: TRBD2
clone_size: .
v_call: TRBV19
j_call: TRBJ2-5

cdr3_aa: CASSCHLRRGCQETQYF
cdr3_nt: TGTGCCAGCAGTTGCCACCTGAGGCGGGGTTGCCAAGAGACCCAGTACTTC
d_call: .
clone_size: .
v_call: TRBV28
j_call: TRBJ2-5

cdr3_aa: CASSGESSYNSPLHF
cdr3_nt: TGTGCCAGTAGCGGAGAGAGCTCCTATAATTCACCCCTCCACTTT
d_call: .
clone_size: .
v_call: TRBV19
j_call: TRBJ1-6

cdr3_aa: CASSSQTGGWNNEQFF
cdr3_nt: TGTGCCAGCAGCTCCCAAACAGGGGGCTGGAACAATGAGCAGTTCTTC
d_call: TRBD1
clone_size: few
v_call: TRBV5-4
j_call: TRBJ2-1

cdr3_aa: CASSVEGQRRETQYF
cdr3_nt: TGTGCCAGCAGCGTAGAGGGTCAGCGGCGAGAGACCCAGTACTTC
d_call: .
clone_size: .
v_call: TRBV9
j_call: TRBJ2-5

cdr3_aa: CASRRTSGGLLNTQYF
cdr3_nt: TGTGCCAGCAGGAGGACTAGCGGGGGCCTTCTAAATACGCAGTATTTT
d_call: TRBD2
clone_size: .
v_call: TRBV2
j_call: TRBJ2-3

cdr3_aa: CASSEVGKTDTQYF
cdr3_nt: TGTGCCAGCAGTGAAGTGGGGAAAACAGATACGCAGTATTTT
d_call: .
clone_size: .
v_call: TRBV2
j_call: TRBJ2-3

cdr3_aa: CASSEEASGGAYEQYF
cdr3_nt: TGTGCCAGCAGTGAAGAGGCTAGCGGGGGGGCTTACGAGCAGTACTTC
d_call: TRBD2
clone_size: .
v_call: TRBV6-1
j_call: TRBJ2-7

cdr3_aa: CASSLEVGTGSNEQYF
cdr3_nt: TGTGCCAGCAGCTTAGAAGTCGGGACAGGGTCCAACGAGCAGTACTTC
d_call: TRBD1
clone_size: .
v_call: TRBV7-8
j_call: TRBJ2-7

cdr3_aa: CASSLDNNEQFF
cdr3_nt: TGTGCCAGCAGCCTGGACAATAATGAGCAGTTCTTC
d_call: .
clone_size: .
v_call: TRBV7-2
j_call: TRBJ2-1

cdr3_aa: CASSIGRGLADIRRAQYF
cdr3_nt: TGTGCCAGTAGTATTGGGCGGGGACTAGCAGACATTCGGCGGGCGCAGTACTTC
d_call: TRBD2
clone_size: .
v_call: TRBV19
j_call: TRBJ2-7

cdr3_aa: CVTLREPSSYEQYF
cdr3_nt: TGTGTCACCCTCCGGGAGCCAAGCTCCTACGAGCAGTACTTC
d_call: .
clone_size: .
v_call: TRBV6-5
j_call: TRBJ2-7

cdr3_aa: CASSLTAGDEQFF
cdr3_nt: TGTGCCAGTAGTTTGACCGCCGGCGATGAGCAGTTCTTC
d_call: .
clone_size: .
v_call: TRBV19
j_call: TRBJ2-1

cdr3_aa: CASSRYSSGANVLTF
cdr3_nt: TGTGCCAGCAGCCGATACAGCTCTGGGGCCAACGTCCTGACTTTC
d_call: .
clone_size: .
v_call: TRBV6-5
j_call: TRBJ2-6

cdr3_aa: CASSSTRGAGYTEAFF
cdr3_nt: TGCGCCAGCAGCTCAACCAGGGGAGCCGGGTACACTGAAGCTTTCTTT
d_call: .
clone_size: .
v_call: TRBV5-1
j_call: TRBJ1-1

cdr3_aa: CASTLRQGKFF
cdr3_nt: TGTGCCAGCACCCTCCGTCAGGGCAAGTTCTTC
d_call: .
clone_size: .
v_call: TRBV6-4
j_call: TRBJ2-1

cdr3_aa: CSVEAPNEQFF
cdr3_nt: TGCAGCGTTGAGGCCCCCAATGAGCAGTTCTTC
d_call: .
clone_size: .
v_call: TRBV29-1
j_call: TRBJ2-1

cdr3_aa: CASSSLTEGGRDYGYTF
cdr3_nt: TGTGCCAGCAGTTCCCTGACAGAGGGGGGCCGTGACTATGGCTACACCTTC
d_call: .
clone_size: .
v_call: TRBV27
j_call: TRBJ1-2

cdr3_aa: CASGLSAGGYNEQFF
cdr3_nt: TGTGCCAGCGGTCTCTCAGCGGGAGGCTACAATGAGCAGTTCTTC
d_call: TRBD2
clone_size: .
v_call: TRBV9
j_call: TRBJ2-1

cdr3_aa: CASSPPSRGAGNQPQHF
cdr3_nt: TGTGCCAGCTCACCACCCTCGAGGGGCGCGGGCAATCAGCCCCAGCATTTT
d_call: .
clone_size: .
v_call: TRBV18
j_call: TRBJ1-5

cdr3_aa: CASSVDGGLNTGELFF
cdr3_nt: TGTGCCAGCAGCGTAGACGGGGGTCTAAACACCGGGGAGCTGTTTTTT
d_call: .
clone_size: .
v_call: TRBV9
j_call: TRBJ2-2

cdr3_aa: CASSLASGGFSTDTQYF
cdr3_nt: TGTGCCAGCAGCTTAGCCAGCGGGGGATTTAGCACAGATACGCAGTATTTT
d_call: TRBD2
clone_size: once
v_call: TRBV7-2
j_call: TRBJ2-3

cdr3_aa: CARSLVRRGPYFVSYNSPLHF
cdr3_nt: TGTGCCAGAAGCTTGGTGAGAAGGGGGCCCTACTTTGTCTCCTATAATTCACCCCTCCACTTT
d_call: TRBD1
clone_size: .
v_call: TRBV5-3
j_call: TRBJ1-6